Listed below are T cell receptor beta chains from one sample, sequenced in a study of T-cell memory formation after mild COVID-19. Via MiXCR, TCRdb re-called the 5' RACE reads, giving one row per CDR3 protein. The sample has 250,000 or so distinct CDR3 sequences, 15% to 20% seen once. Sequencing input: PBMCs or a T cell subset sorted from them (not recorded which). The receptors were sampled from a man between 18 and 35 years old who had mild COVID-19 (a few samples of this study predate the infection). Cell type and time point are not known. Both conserved end residues are part of each CDR3. A D gene is named only where the DNA matches it firmly. Clone size is shown for a subset of rows, as once, few, many or a class of expanded clone.

clone_size	j_call	d_call	v_call	cdr3_aa	cdr3_nt
NA	TRBJ2-1	NA	TRBV12-5	CASDTSSSYNEQFF	TGTGCTAGCGATACTAGCTCCTCCTACAATGAGCAGTTCTTC
many	TRBJ1-3	TRBD1	TRBV7-3	CASSSDRENTIYF	TGTGCCAGCAGCTCGGACAGGGAAAACACCATATATTTT
NA	TRBJ2-5	NA	TRBV29-1	CSVEEGTQYF	TGCAGCGTTGAAGAGGGAACCCAGTACTTC
NA	TRBJ1-1	NA	TRBV5-1	CASSLASVGGTEAFF	TGCGCCAGCAGCTTGGCGTCGGTGGGGGGCACTGAAGCTTTCTTT
NA	TRBJ1-1	NA	TRBV6-5	CASSYGQVAFF	TGTGCCAGCAGTTACGGGCAGGTAGCCTTCTTT
few	TRBJ2-5	NA	TRBV7-6	CASSLAWRGGPGTQYF	TGTGCCAGCAGCTTAGCGTGGCGGGGTGGCCCAGGGACCCAGTACTTC
NA	TRBJ1-2	NA	TRBV5-8	CASSWDGYYGYTF	TGTGCCAGCAGCTGGGACGGATACTATGGCTACACCTTC
NA	TRBJ1-2	TRBD1	TRBV6-6	CASSSTGEYGYTF	TGTGCCAGCAGTTCGACAGGGGAATATGGCTACACCTTC
few	TRBJ2-1	NA	TRBV4-2	CASSQDFSLEYNEQFF	TGTGCCAGCAGCCAAGATTTCAGTTTGGAGTACAATGAGCAGTTCTTC
many	TRBJ2-7	NA	TRBV10-3	CAISDSYEQYF	TGTGCCATCAGTGACAGCTACGAGCAGTACTTC
NA	TRBJ1-6	NA	TRBV6-1	CASVRQAENSPLHF	TGTGCCAGCGTAAGACAGGCCGAAAATTCACCCCTCCACTTT
NA	TRBJ2-3	TRBD1	TRBV7-9	CASSLILGRGNRRSTDTQYF	TGTGCCAGCAGCTTAATCTTGGGCAGGGGGAACAGAAGAAGCACAGATACGCAGTATTTT
few	TRBJ2-1	NA	TRBV2	CASTVYHNEQFF	TGTGCCTCCACGGTCTATCACAATGAGCAGTTCTTC
NA	TRBJ2-1	NA	TRBV12-3/TRBV12-4	CASSQLASEQFF	TGTGCCAGCAGCCAACTAGCAAGCGAGCAGTTCTTC
many	TRBJ1-2	NA	TRBV10-3	CAISEMGRNYGYTF	TGTGCCATCAGTGAGATGGGCAGGAACTATGGCTACACCTTC
NA	TRBJ2-1	NA	TRBV24-1	CATSDLRGRGNGYNEQFF	TGTGCCACCAGTGATTTGCGGGGCCGAGGAAACGGTTACAATGAGCAGTTCTTC
few	TRBJ2-3	TRBD2	TRBV11-2	CATSLGTSGGDTQYF	TGTGCCACCTCACTCGGGACTAGCGGGGGTGATACGCAGTATTTT
NA	TRBJ2-6	NA	TRBV27	CASSSVGANVLTF	TGTGCCAGCAGCTCCGTGGGGGCCAACGTCCTGACTTTC
few	TRBJ1-6	NA	TRBV27	CASSLGGVISPLHF	TGTGCCAGCAGTTTAGGGGGGGTGATTTCACCCCTCCACTTT
many	TRBJ2-3	TRBD2	TRBV7-2	CASRGGGSTDTQYF	TGTGCCAGCAGAGGCGGGGGAAGCACAGATACGCAGTATTTT
NA	TRBJ2-3	NA	TRBV29-1	CSVEGGPYSTDTQYF	TGCAGCGTTGAAGGCGGCCCTTACTCCACAGATACGCAGTATTTT
NA	TRBJ1-2	NA	TRBV19	CASSYGVREFYGYTF	TGTGCCAGTAGTTATGGCGTCCGTGAGTTCTATGGCTACACCTTC
few	TRBJ2-3	NA	TRBV5-1	CASSLGPNAGTDTQYF	TGCGCCAGCAGCTTGGGTCCGAACGCCGGCACAGATACGCAGTATTTT